This entry is about one T cell receptor beta chain. Trimming left V 5 bases short and J 9 bases short, with 14 bases between. Looked up from germline, CDR1 is SGHAT and CDR2 is FQDESV (reference sequence). The CDR3 length is 13 residues. These data are taken from a study of blood T cell repertoires in COVID-19. Study-level background: Both acute and convalescent COVID-19 samples were obtained from the United States, Italy and Spain.

Sequencing used immunoSEQ multiplex PCR; TCRdb keeps in-frame clones, though not all of them. The profile covers roughly 70,000 clones, with 70% to 90% appearing a single time and about 4% taken by the ten largest. The specimen was peripheral blood. The chain recombines TRBV11-1 with TRBJ1-5, with no clear D. The TCR was taken from a man aged 70-80 years with acute or convalescent COVID-19. The CDR3 coding sequence is TGTGCCAGCAGCGAGAGGTCTGGGTGGCCCCAGCATTTT. Translating it yields CASSERSGWPQHF.